The next 29 T cell receptor beta chains were all read from a single sample in a study of control samples from healthy donors and cancer patients (dated by TCRdb to 2018 to 2021). Libraries were prepared through the immunoSEQ multiplex PCR assay. TCRdb took over this immuneACCESS table, retaining in-frame rearrangements with V and J assigned. Such tables are incomplete; in checked studies, under half of the missing clones stem from an unresolved V gene, and the remainder is unexplained. The sample yields about 160,000 clones; approximately 94% were counted once. Approximately 15% of the sample is held by the ten biggest clonotypes. The source material was PBMCs. These TCRs come from a man aged 60 to 75 with colorectal cancer.

The chain has TRBV12-3 or TRBV12-4 and TRBJ2-1; D not resolved. This CDR3 has 11 residues. V gave up 3 bases and J gave up 6 bases, with 3 bases separating them. The CDR3 region is CASSFSNEQFF. The CDR3 region has the DNA TGTGCCAGCAGTTTCTCCAATGAGCAGTTCTTC.

V and J are TRBV5-1 and TRBJ2-3; D not resolved. The length of the CDR3 is 15 residues. V was shortened by 0 bases and J by 1 base, with 9 bases between the two germline ends. Germline V gene data show CDR1 as SGHRS and CDR2 as YFSETQ. The CDR3 bases are TGCGCCAGCAGCTTGGCCGCAGCAGGCACAGATACGCAGTATTTT. Residues: CASSLAAAGTDTQYF.

V usage is TRBV30 and J usage is TRBJ2-3; 9 bases line up with TRBD2. V shed 0 bases, J shed 3 bases, and the junction held 19 bases outside the gene matches. From germline, CDR1 is GTSNPN and CDR2 SVGIG (reference sequence). This CDR3 region has 20 residues. CDR3 bases: TGTGCCTGGAGTGTGGGGTTGGCTAGCGGGGAGGTCATTGGGACAGATACGCAGTATTTT. Amino acid sequence: CAWSVGLASGEVIGTDTQYF. Filled out from reference TRBV30 and TRBJ2-3, the complete variable domain reads SQTIHQWPATLVQPVGSPLSLECTVEGTSNPNLYWYRQAAGRGLQLLFYSVGIGQISSEVPQNLSASRPQDRQFILSSKKLLLSDSGFYLCAWSVGLASGEVIGTDTQYFGPGTRLTVL.

The chain links TRBV7-2 to TRBJ1-1; D may be TRBD1 (5 bases). Trimming removed 3 bases from V and 8 bases from J, with 16 bases in between. CDR1 and CDR2 from the germline V gene are SGHTA and FQGNSA. The CDR3 consists of 14 residues. CDR3 coding DNA: TGTGCCAGCAGCTTTACCGGGCCGGGACCGGAAGCTTTCTTT. Residues: CASSFTGPGPEAFF.

V usage is TRBV7-8 and J usage is TRBJ2-1, with 13 bases matching TRBD2. V lost 2 bases to trimming and J lost 8 bases; unmatched junction nucleotides: 3. CDR1 and CDR2 from the germline V gene are SGHVS and FQNEAQ. The CDR3 is 15 residues long. The CDR3, as DNA: TGTGCCAGCAGCTTAACTAGCGGGGGGGCTTATGAGCAGTTCTTC. Its translation is CASSLTSGGAYEQFF.

The chain carries TRBV2 and TRBJ1-1; the D gene is possibly TRBD1 (6 bases). Germline loops: CDR1 SNHLY, CDR2 FYNNEI. With 6 bases removed from V and 0 bases from J, the gap between germline ends came to 14 bases. The CDR3 loop spans 15 amino acids. The CDR3 loop reads CASSLRKGVNTEAFF. CDR3 nucleotides: TGTGCCAGCAGCCTCCGCAAGGGGGTGAACACTGAAGCTTTCTTT.

The rearrangement uses TRBV5-5 and TRBJ2-3; 9 positions match TRBD2. This CDR3 is built from 16 residues. Trimming took 4 bases from V and 2 from J; bases not matched to a gene: 8. Germline values: CDR1 SGHKS, CDR2 YYEKEE (reference sequence). The CDR3 DNA reads as TGTGCCAGCAGCGGGTTCGGCGGGGGGGCCACAGATACGCAGTATTTT. Translation: CASSGFGGGATDTQYF.

V usage is TRBV4-1 and J usage is TRBJ2-2, with D possibly matching TRBD2 (5 bases). V was trimmed by 1 base and J by 3 bases, leaving 15 bases between them. The CDR3 contains 17 residues. From germline, CDR1 is MGHRA and CDR2 YSYEKL. The CDR3 reads CASSQASVGLYTGELFF. In DNA, the CDR3 is TGCGCCAGCAGCCAAGCTTCAGTTGGACTTTACACCGGGGAGCTGTTTTTT.

The V gene is TRBV6-5, the J gene TRBJ1-2; the match to TRBD1 covers 9 bases. This CDR3 is built from 14 residues. The germline V gene has CDR1 MNHEY and CDR2 SVGAGI. Unmatched junction bases numbered 4, after V lost 6 bases and J lost 2 bases. CDR3 sequence reads: CASSRQGENYGYTF. The CDR3, as DNA: TGTGCCAGCAGCCGACAGGGGGAAAACTATGGCTACACCTTC.

The chain uses TRBV29-1 and TRBJ2-5; no definite D call. Per germline, CDR1 SQVTM and CDR2 ANQGSEA. The CDR3 has 10 amino acids. Trimming left V 7 bases short and J 4 bases short, with 7 bases between. The CDR3 DNA reads as TGCAGCGGTGGGCGAGAGACCCAGTACTTC. Translating gives CSGGRETQYF.

The chain links TRBV12-3 or TRBV12-4 to TRBJ2-7; the D call may be TRBD1 or TRBD2 (5 bases each). V lost 11 bases to trimming and J lost 3 bases, with 14 bases between them. The CDR3 has 12 amino acids. CDR3 protein: CASEGLGYEQYF. The DNA of the CDR3 is TGTGCCTCAGAGGGGCTGGGCTACGAGCAGTACTTC.

The gene calls are TRBV6-5 and TRBJ2-3; 10 bases are shared with TRBD2. The CDR3 totals 13 residues. In germline, CDR1 is MNHEY, CDR2 SVGAGI. J was trimmed by 6 bases and V by 7 bases; bases with no gene match: 4. The CDR3 coding sequence is TGTGCCAGCAAAAATAGCGGGGGGGATACGCAGTATTTT. It encodes CASKNSGGDTQYF.

V is TRBV28 and J is TRBJ1-1; 7 bases fit TRBD1. This CDR3 is built from 15 residues. In germline, CDR1 is MDHEN, CDR2 SYDVKM. J gave up 4 bases and V 6 bases, and 11 bases lay outside the gene matches. CDR3 sequence reads: CASRPPTGSSTEAFF. CDR3 coding DNA: TGTGCCAGCAGGCCACCGACAGGGTCGAGCACTGAAGCTTTCTTT.

The rearrangement links TRBV6-6 to TRBJ2-7; tentatively, D is TRBD2 (5 bases). CDR1 and CDR2 from the germline V gene are MNHNY and SVGAGI (reference sequence). V was cut by 2 bases and J by 2 bases, with 10 bases left in between. This CDR3 is built from 14 residues. CDR3 residues: CASSYKDGTYEQYF. CDR3 bases: TGTGCCAGCAGTTACAAGGACGGGACCTACGAGCAGTACTTC.

The J gene is TRBJ1-5, the V gene TRBV6-1, with 8 positions matching TRBD1. The V gene's germline CDR1 is MNHNS and CDR2 SASEGT. The ends lost 0 bases at V and 2 bases at J; junction bases unmatched: 0. The CDR3 sequence is 15 residues long. The CDR3 loop reads CASSEAGQGNQPQHF. DNA for the CDR3: TGTGCCAGCAGTGAAGCGGGACAGGGCAATCAGCCCCAGCATTTT.

The chain has TRBV19 and TRBJ1-5, with 9 bases that match TRBD1. Germline V lookup: CDR1 LNHDA, CDR2 SQIVND (reference sequence). This CDR3 is 16 amino acids long. Trimming removed 4 bases from V and 4 bases from J; junction bases left unmatched: 8. This chain's CDR3 is CASSNGWGQGNQPQHF. CDR3 bases: TGTGCCAGTAGTAACGGCTGGGGACAGGGTAATCAGCCCCAGCATTTT.

This chain links TRBV19 with TRBJ1-1; TRBD1 matches at 9 bases. Trimming took 6 bases from V and 7 from J; bases not matched to a gene: 6. The CDR3 sequence is 13 residues long. Germline CDR1 is LNHDA and CDR2 is SQIVND (reference sequence). The CDR3 DNA is TGTGCCAGTAGCCTACAGGGGGCGTTTGAAGCTTTCTTT. It yields the protein CASSLQGAFEAFF.

The rearrangement uses TRBV2 and TRBJ2-7; D may be TRBD1 or TRBD2 (5 bases each). The CDR3 loop spans 16 amino acids. V lost 6 bases, J lost 9 bases, and 27 bases lay in between. Germline CDR1 reads SNHLY; CDR2 reads FYNNEI. The CDR3 loop reads CASSADLGPIGAGQYF. CDR3 bases: TGTGCCAGCAGCGCCGACCTGGGCCCCATCGGGGCAGGGCAGTACTTC.

The chain joins TRBV10-3 to TRBJ2-7; maybe TRBD2 (5 bases). V was shortened by 4 bases and J by 5 bases, with 9 bases between the two germline ends. CDR1 ENHRY and CDR2 SYGVKD come from the germline V gene. The CDR3 has 12 amino acids. CDR3 region: CAISGGQHEQYF. In DNA, the CDR3 is TGTGCCATCAGTGGAGGGCAACACGAGCAGTACTTC.

A single count supports this clone. The chain links TRBV30 to TRBJ1-6; 7 positions agree with TRBD1. The CDR3 totals 13 residues. V shed 2 bases and J 8 bases; nucleotides not matched to a gene: 3. The germline V gene encodes CDR1 GTSNPN and CDR2 SVGIG (reference sequence). The CDR3 region is CAWSITGDSPLHF. CDR3 bases: TGTGCCTGGAGTATCACAGGGGATTCACCCCTCCACTTT.

V usage is TRBV11-2 and J usage is TRBJ2-2; possible D gene TRBD1, 5 bases. This CDR3 is 14 amino acids long. Trimming took off 3 bases at V and 6 bases at J, with 11 bases between the two ends. Germline values: CDR1 SGHAT, CDR2 FQNNGV. CDR3 nucleotide sequence: TGTGCCAGCAGCTTTTATCAGGGTCCCGGGGAGCTGTTTTTT. Protein product: CASSFYQGPGELFF.

This chain links TRBV5-8 with TRBJ2-2; 8 positions agree with TRBD1. The length of the CDR3 is 15 residues. CDR1 and CDR2 (germline): SGHTS, YDEGEE. V trimming: 3 bases; J trimming: 5 bases; junction bases outside the gene matches: 6. The CDR3 spells CASSSGGARTGELFF. CDR3 coding DNA: TGTGCCAGCAGCTCAGGGGGCGCACGGACCGGGGAGCTGTTTTTT. The whole variable domain, filled in from reference TRBV5-8 and TRBJ2-2, reads EAGVTQSPTHLIKTRGQQATLRCSPISGHTSVYWYQQALGLGLQFLLWYDEGEERNRGNFPPRFSGRQFPNYSSELNVNALELEDSALYLCASSSGGARTGELFFGEGSRLTVL.

This clone was detected once. The V and J genes are TRBV7-2 and TRBJ1-5; 7 nucleotides agree with TRBD1. Unmatched junction bases numbered 5, after V lost 4 bases and J lost 2 bases. The CDR3 is 15 amino acids. Germline lookup yields CDR1 SGHTA and CDR2 FQGNSA. CDR3 residues: CASSSQGEGNQPQHF. The CDR3, as DNA: TGTGCCAGCAGCTCGCAGGGGGAAGGCAATCAGCCCCAGCATTTT. Full variable domain (outside the CDR3, taken from reference TRBV7-2 and TRBJ1-5): GAGVSQSPSNKVTEKGKDVELRCDPISGHTALYWYRQSLGQGLEFLIYFQGNSAPDKSGLPSDRFSAERTGGSVSTLTIQRTQQEDSAVYLCASSSQGEGNQPQHFGDGTRLSIL.

This chain uses TRBV9 with TRBJ1-1; possible D gene TRBD1, 6 bases. CDR3 length equals 16 residues. Germline V lookup: CDR1 SGDLS, CDR2 YYNGEE. V was clipped by 0 bases and J by 3 bases, with 15 bases between them. The CDR3 DNA sequence: TGTGCCAGCAGCGTAGCGGGGGCGGGACCCTACACTGAAGCTTTCTTT. Amino acids: CASSVAGAGPYTEAFF.

V and J are TRBV20-1 and TRBJ2-7; the D gene is possibly TRBD1 (5 bases). In germline, CDR1 is DFQATT, CDR2 SNEGSKA (reference sequence). Trimming stripped 3 bases from V and 4 bases from J, with 7 bases between. The CDR3 loop spans 11 amino acids. The CDR3 sequence: CSASDRYEQYF. Written as DNA, the CDR3 is TGCAGTGCTAGTGACAGATACGAGCAGTACTTC.

The chain carries TRBV27 and TRBJ1-1; maybe TRBD1 (6 bases). V lost 4 bases and J 1 base, leaving 16 bases between the germline ends. Germline assignment: CDR1 MNHEY and CDR2 SMNVEV (reference sequence). The CDR3 is 16 amino acids. The CDR3 spells CASSSPPLQGNTEAFF. The DNA for the CDR3 is TGTGCCAGCAGTTCGCCCCCCTTACAGGGGAACACTGAAGCTTTCTTT.

The CDR3 here is CASSLQGYPRYGYTF. The CDR3 nucleotides are TGTGCCAGCAGTTTACAGGGGTATCCACGTTATGGCTACACCTTC. This chain joins TRBV27 and TRBJ1-2; a possible D gene is TRBD1 (6 bases). Germline CDR1 and CDR2: MNHEY and SMNVEV (reference sequence). V shed 2 bases and J shed 5 bases, with 15 bases lying between them. The CDR3 has 15 residues.

This clone was observed a single time. The V call is TRBV20-1, the J call TRBJ2-5; D is unresolved. This CDR3 contains 14 residues. The V gene lost 3 bases and the J gene lost 2 bases, with 13 bases spanning the gap. CDR1 DFQATT and CDR2 SNEGSKA come from the germline V gene (reference sequence). The CDR3 region is CSASSSVGQETQYF. CDR3 nucleotide sequence: TGCAGTGCTAGTAGTTCGGTGGGACAAGAGACCCAGTACTTC.

This clone was seen a single time. V is TRBV5-4 and J is TRBJ1-1; 9 bases fit TRBD1. There are 17 residues in the CDR3. Looked up from germline, CDR1 is SGHNT and CDR2 is YYREEE (reference sequence). V lost 3 bases, J lost 4 bases, and 13 bases stayed unmatched. The CDR3 DNA is TGTGCCAGCAGCTCCCAGACCGGGACAGGGTACGGCACTGAAGCTTTCTTT. Translation: CASSSQTGTGYGTEAFF.